Presented here are 3 T cell receptor beta chains from one specimen sequenced in a study of shared clonotypes between healthy human individuals. Generated by immunoSEQ multiplex PCR, the TCRdb table keeps only in-frame clones and is missing some. Of some 500,000 clones in the sample, approximately 77% are singletons; the top ten hold around 12%. Input material: PBMCs. The origin of the receptors is a woman aged 35 to 49 in good health. Some clones in this sample may be carry-over from other donors' samples.

The chain uses TRBV6-1 and TRBJ2-3; D ambiguous. CDR1 is MNHNS, CDR2 SASEGT, per germline. The CDR3 has 13 amino acids. V was clipped by 2 bases and J by 2 bases, with 5 bases between them. The CDR3 DNA is TGTGCCAGCAGTGAACCCCCCACAGATACGCAGTATTTT. Its translation is CASSEPPTDTQYF.

The chain couples TRBV9 to TRBJ1-4; TRBD1 matches at 11 bases. CDR3 length: 16 residues. Trimming at V came to 2 bases and at J to 8 bases, leaving 8 bases not matched to a gene. CDR1 and CDR2 (germline): SGDLS, YYNGEE. The CDR3 DNA reads TGTGCCAGCAGCGTTGCCCTGGGACAGGGGGAGGAAAAACTGTTTTTT. Translation gives CASSVALGQGEEKLFF.

Turning to this clone: In the same sample, other DNA sequences code for this CDR3. V gene TRBV6-5 combines with J gene TRBJ2-7; TRBD1 matches 8 bases. The CDR3 loop spans 14 amino acids. J was trimmed by 4 bases and V by 2 bases; bases with no gene match: 4. Germline CDR1 is MNHEY and CDR2 is SVGAGI. CDR3 bases: TGTGCCAGCAGTTACAGCACAGGGGGGTACGAGCAGTACTTC. This gives the protein CASSYSTGGYEQYF.